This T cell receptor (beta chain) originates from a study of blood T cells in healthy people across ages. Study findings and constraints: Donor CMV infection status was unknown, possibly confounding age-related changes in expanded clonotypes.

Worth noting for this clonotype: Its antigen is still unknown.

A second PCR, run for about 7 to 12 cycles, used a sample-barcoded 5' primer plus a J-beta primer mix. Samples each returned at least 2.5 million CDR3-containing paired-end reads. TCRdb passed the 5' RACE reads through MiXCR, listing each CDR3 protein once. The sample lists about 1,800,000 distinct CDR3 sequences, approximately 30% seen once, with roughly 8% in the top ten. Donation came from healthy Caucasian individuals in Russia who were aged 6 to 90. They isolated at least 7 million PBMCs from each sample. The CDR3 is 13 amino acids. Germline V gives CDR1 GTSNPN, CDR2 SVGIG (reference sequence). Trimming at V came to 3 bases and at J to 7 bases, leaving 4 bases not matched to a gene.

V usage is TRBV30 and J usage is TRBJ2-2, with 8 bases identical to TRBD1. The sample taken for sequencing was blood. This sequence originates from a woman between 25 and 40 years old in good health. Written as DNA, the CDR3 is TGTGCCTGGAGGGACAGGGCGAGCGGGGAGCTGTTTTTT. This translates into CAWRDRASGELFF.